These T cell receptor beta chains were read from a single sample in a study of beta chain features in type 1 diabetes. The protocol was immunoSEQ multiplex PCR, while the TCRdb copy is restricted to in-frame clones and leaves out a portion. The sample has about 240,000 clones; 25% to 35% are singletons. Sequenced sample: central memory CD4+ T cells from blood. Every receptor here comes from a man aged 30 to 39 in good health. The conserved cysteine and the conserved F or W are not part of the CDR3 here.

cdr3_aa | j_call | v_call
ASSVTRAFSYEQY | TRBJ2-7 | TRBV2
ASSEGTGTGDTEAF | TRBJ1-1 | TRBV6-1
SVRTGSGDEQY | TRBJ2-7 | TRBV29-1
ASSSGDFGEQY | TRBJ2-7 | TRBV7-2
SVRPSSGANVLT | TRBJ2-6 | TRBV29-1
ASTDQYSNQPQH | TRBJ1-5 | TRBV7-2
SVEDRLSTDTQY | TRBJ2-3 | TRBV29-1
ASSPGTATYEQY | TRBJ2-7 | TRBV7-9
ASSERGEQY | TRBJ2-7 | TRBV14
ASSSAGGGINYEQY | TRBJ2-7 | TRBV5-4
ASSHQETQY | TRBJ2-5 | TRBV7-6
SAGGDSYNEQF | TRBJ2-1 | TRBV29-1
ASSLVARPSSYNEQF | TRBJ2-1 | TRBV7-9
AISAGARADTQY | TRBJ2-3 | TRBV10-3
SVATKITGTTGGEQY | TRBJ2-7 | TRBV29-1
AIIEDTEAF | TRBJ1-1 | TRBV10-3
ASSEGDRANYGYT | TRBJ1-2 | TRBV2
AWKRRGGTDTQY | TRBJ2-3 | TRBV30
SVDGTGGSYEQY | TRBJ2-7 | TRBV29-1
ASSGSSTKF | TRBJ2-1 | TRBV2
ASTKLAVKLQETQY | TRBJ2-5 | TRBV28
ASSQERDRGNQPQH | TRBJ1-5 | TRBV4-2
ASRFGQTGETQY | TRBJ2-5 | TRBV19
AWGNRGGNTIY | TRBJ1-3 | TRBV30
SPTGPSHNEQF | TRBJ2-1 | TRBV29-1
ASSTGQTSTDTQY | TRBJ2-3 | TRBV19
ASSFRQGMGGYT | TRBJ1-2 | TRBV13
AWSGLRGLGEQF | TRBJ2-1 | TRBV30
AWSARDSRGYT | TRBJ1-2 | TRBV30
ASSQDRRQNTEAF | TRBJ1-1 | TRBV4-2
ASSSYSGSSYNEQF | TRBJ2-1 | TRBV4-1
ASSPRGGETQY | TRBJ2-5 | TRBV11-2